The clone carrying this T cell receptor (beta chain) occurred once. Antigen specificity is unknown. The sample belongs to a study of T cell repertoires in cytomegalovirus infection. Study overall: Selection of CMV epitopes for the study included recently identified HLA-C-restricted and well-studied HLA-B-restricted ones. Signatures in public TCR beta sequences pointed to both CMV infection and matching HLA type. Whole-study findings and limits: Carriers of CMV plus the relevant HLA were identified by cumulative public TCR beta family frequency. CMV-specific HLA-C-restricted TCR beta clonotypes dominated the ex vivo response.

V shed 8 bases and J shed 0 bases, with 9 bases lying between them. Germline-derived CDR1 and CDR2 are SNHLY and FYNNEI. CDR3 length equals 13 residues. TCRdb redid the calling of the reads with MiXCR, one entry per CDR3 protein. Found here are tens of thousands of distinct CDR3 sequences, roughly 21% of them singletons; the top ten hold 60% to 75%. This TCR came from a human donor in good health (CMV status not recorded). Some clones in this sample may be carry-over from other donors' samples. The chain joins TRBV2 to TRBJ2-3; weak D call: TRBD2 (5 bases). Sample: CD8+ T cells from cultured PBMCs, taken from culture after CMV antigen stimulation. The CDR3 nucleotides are TGTGCCAGCCTGACTACTAGCACAGATACGCAGTATTTT. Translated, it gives CASLTTSTDTQYF.